This entry lists 6 T cell receptor beta chains sequenced from one sample in a study of cytomegalovirus exposure and HLA in healthy donors. Primers included in the PCR were 60 Vbeta and 13 Jbeta primers. Produced via immunoSEQ multiplex PCR; TCRdb's table is partial and in-frame only. Among around 140,000 clones, approximately 70% were seen once, and the ten largest hold approximately 1.6%. The sequenced sample consisted of PBMCs. These receptors all come from a woman under 30 in good health and CMV-seronegative.

This clone was found a few times. The rearrangement joins TRBV12-5 to TRBJ2-3, with 9 bases lining up with TRBD1. CDR3 length: 19 residues. Trimming removed 6 bases from V and 7 bases from J; junction bases left unmatched: 23. Germline V gene sequence: CDR1 LGHNT, CDR2 FRNRAP. The CDR3 nucleotides are TGTGCTAGTGGACAAACCGGGACAGGGTCGCTTCGAAGCTCACATACGCAGTATTTT. Translated, it gives CASGQTGTGSLRSSHTQYF.

The chain uses TRBV7-9 and TRBJ1-6; maybe TRBD1 (5 bases). This CDR3 has 17 residues. CDR1 is SEHNR and CDR2 is FQNEAQ in the germline V gene (reference sequence). Trimming cost V 2 bases and J 2 bases, with 13 bases left between them. In DNA, the CDR3 is TGTGCCAGCAGCTTACGGCGGGGGAACACCTATAATTCACCCCTCCACTTT. Translating gives CASSLRRGNTYNSPLHF. The full variable domain, with the rest looked up from reference TRBV7-9 and TRBJ1-6, is DTGVSQNPRHKITKRGQNVTFRCDPISEHNRLYWYRQTLGQGPEFLTYFQNEAQLEKSRLLSDRFSAERPKGSFSTLEIQRTEQGDSAMYLCASSLRRGNTYNSPLHFGNGTRLTVT.

V usage is TRBV4-1 and J usage is TRBJ2-2, with no clear D. The V gene's germline CDR1 is MGHRA and CDR2 YSYEKL. The CDR3 has 15 amino acids. V was clipped by 4 bases and J by 4 bases, with 13 bases between them. CDR3 DNA sequence: TGCGCCAGCAGCCCAAATCTAGTAGGCACCGGGGAGCTGTTTTTT. This translates into CASSPNLVGTGELFF.

The chain is built from TRBV13 and TRBJ1-6; D unclear. This CDR3 has 17 residues. Per the germline V gene, CDR1 is PRHDT and CDR2 is FYEKMQ (reference sequence). V was cut by 3 bases and J by 5 bases, with 17 bases left in between. The CDR3 DNA sequence: TGTGCCAGCAGCTTCAGGATTTCGGGGAGGGATAATTCACCCCTCCACTTT. Translation: CASSFRISGRDNSPLHF.

This chain joins TRBV25-1 and TRBJ2-3; TRBD1 matches 9 bases. The V gene's germline CDR1 is MGHDK and CDR2 SYGVNS. The CDR3 consists of 15 residues. The J segment lost 2 bases and the V segment lost 2 bases, leaving 2 bases of the junction unmatched. Here the CDR3 DNA reads TGTGCCAGCAGTGAAGGGACAGGGCACACAGATACGCAGTATTTT. Translating gives CASSEGTGHTDTQYF. Full variable domain (remainder filled in from reference TRBV25-1 and TRBJ2-3): EADIYQTPRYLVIGTGKKITLECSQTMGHDKMYWYQQDPGMELHLIHYSYGVNSTEKGDLSSESTVSRIRTEHFPLTLESARPSHTSQYLCASSEGTGHTDTQYFGPGTRLTVL.

The V and J genes are TRBV5-1 and TRBJ2-2; D is possibly TRBD1 (6 bases). Germline CDR1 and CDR2: SGHRS and YFSETQ. Trimming took 4 bases from V and 1 from J, leaving 17 bases between them. This CDR3 is built from 17 residues. Here the CDR3 DNA reads TGCGCCAGCAGCCCCGGTGGACCGGGACAGAACACCGGGGAGCTGTTTTTT. It translates to CASSPGGPGQNTGELFF.